This T cell receptor (beta chain) originates from a study of T cells in Graves' hyperthyroidism and ophthalmopathy. The sample holds one count of this clonotype. Using RNA transcripts as the source, TCR beta CDR3 regions were amplified. The HTBI set primed first-round TCR CDR3 RT-PCR. MiXCR, applied by TCRdb to the multiplex PCR reads, yields one record per CDR3 protein. The data show approximately 690,000 distinct CDR3 sequences, around 20% seen once. CDR1 is SGHNT and CDR2 is YYREEE in the germline V gene (reference sequence). V trimming: 5 bases; J trimming: 8 bases; junction bases outside the gene matches: 4. The CDR3 length is 14 residues.

The sample consisted of blood. The TCR comes from a man aged 30-40 years with Graves' ophthalmopathy. The chain uses TRBV5-4 and TRBJ2-2; 12 bases match TRBD2. The CDR3 sequence: CASSTGLAGGELFF. CDR3 sequence (DNA): TGTGCCAGCAGTACGGGACTAGCGGGTGGGGAGCTGTTTTTT.